The entry that follows covers one T cell receptor (beta chain) sequence. This sample was taken from a study of OX40 agonist ivuxolimab in advanced cancers. Generated by immunoSEQ multiplex PCR, the TCRdb table keeps only in-frame clones and is missing some. Of roughly 66,000 clones in the sample, roughly four fifths are singletons; the top ten hold 2% to 2.5%. Sequenced material: CD4+ or CD8+ T cells sorted from blood, taken in a trial of the OX40 agonist ivuxolimab. The source of this sequence is an adult with an advanced solid tumor such as melanoma, head and neck, liver or kidney cancer.

For the CDR3, the DNA is TGTGCCAGCAGCCTTACTAGCGGGAGTGGGAATGAGCAGTTCTTC. This sequence encodes CASSLTSGSGNEQFF. This sequence joins TRBV27 and TRBJ2-1; TRBD2 matches 11 bases. Germline lookup yields CDR1 MNHEY and CDR2 SMNVEV (reference sequence). J was trimmed by 7 bases and V by 6 bases; bases with no gene match: 8. The CDR3 covers 15 residues.